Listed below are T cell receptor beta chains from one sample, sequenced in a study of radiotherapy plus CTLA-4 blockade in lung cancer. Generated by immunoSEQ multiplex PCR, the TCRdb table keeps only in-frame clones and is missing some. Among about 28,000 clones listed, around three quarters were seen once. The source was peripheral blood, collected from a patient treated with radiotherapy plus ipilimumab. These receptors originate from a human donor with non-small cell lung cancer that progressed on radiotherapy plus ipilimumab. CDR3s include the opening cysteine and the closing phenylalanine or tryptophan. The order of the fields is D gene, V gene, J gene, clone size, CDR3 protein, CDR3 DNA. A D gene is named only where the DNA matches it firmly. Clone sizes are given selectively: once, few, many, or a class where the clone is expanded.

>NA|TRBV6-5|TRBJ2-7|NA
CASSYSTSSYYEQYF
TGTGCCAGCAGTTACTCGACTAGTTCGTACTACGAGCAGTACTTC
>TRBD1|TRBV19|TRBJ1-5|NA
CASSSSGTASNQPQHF
TGTGCCAGTAGTTCTTCCGGGACAGCTAGCAATCAGCCCCAGCATTTT
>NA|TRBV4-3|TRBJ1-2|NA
CASSQEWDHRDGYTF
TGCGCCAGCAGCCAAGAGTGGGACCATAGGGATGGCTACACCTTC
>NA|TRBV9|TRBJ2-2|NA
CASSSRTGELFF
TGTGCCAGCAGCTCCCGTACCGGGGAGCTGTTTTTT
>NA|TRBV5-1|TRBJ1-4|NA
CASSLGPAGTNEKLFF
TGCGCCAGCAGCTTGGGCCCAGCGGGCACTAATGAAAAACTGTTTTTT
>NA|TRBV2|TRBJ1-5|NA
CASSGRTAREPQHF
TGTGCCAGCAGTGGCCGGACGGCCAGGGAGCCCCAGCATTTT
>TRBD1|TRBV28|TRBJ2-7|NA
CASSSYRGRREQYF
TGTGCCAGCAGCTCTTACAGGGGTCGAAGGGAGCAGTACTTC
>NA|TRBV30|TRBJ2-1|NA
CAWTASSYNEQFF
TGTGCCTGGACAGCCAGCTCCTACAATGAGCAGTTCTTC
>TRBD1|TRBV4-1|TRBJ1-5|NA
CASSQDTGVGNQPQHF
TGCGCCAGCAGCCAGGACACAGGGGTCGGCAATCAGCCCCAGCATTTT
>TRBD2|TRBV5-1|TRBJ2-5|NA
CASRPSGRGETQYF
TGCGCCAGCCGACCTAGCGGGAGGGGAGAGACCCAGTACTTC
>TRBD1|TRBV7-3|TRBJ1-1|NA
CASSPDRQQRAFF
TGTGCCAGCAGCCCGGACAGGCAGCAGCGAGCTTTCTTT
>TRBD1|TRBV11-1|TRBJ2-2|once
CASRPGQGYTGELFF
TGTGCCAGCAGACCCGGACAGGGCTACACCGGGGAGCTGTTTTTT
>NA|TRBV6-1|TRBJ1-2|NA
CASSQDENYGYTF
TGTGCCAGCAGCCAGGACGAGAACTATGGCTACACCTTC
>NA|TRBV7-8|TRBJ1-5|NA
CASTLGGAEPQHF
TGTGCCAGCACCCTGGGGGGGGCCGAGCCCCAGCATTTT
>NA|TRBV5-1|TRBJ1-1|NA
CASRPGWGAAEAFF
TGCGCCAGCAGGCCCGGGTGGGGGGCAGCTGAAGCTTTCTTT
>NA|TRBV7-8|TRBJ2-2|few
CASSLRDDTGELFF
TGTGCCAGCAGCCTCCGGGACGACACCGGGGAGCTGTTTTTT
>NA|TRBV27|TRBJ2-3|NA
CASSLSLPQGRTDTQYF
TGTGCCAGCAGTTTATCGCTCCCCCAGGGACGCACAGATACGCAGTATTTT
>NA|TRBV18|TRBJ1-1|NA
CASSPDFTEAFF
TGTGCCAGCTCCCCTGACTTCACTGAAGCTTTCTTT
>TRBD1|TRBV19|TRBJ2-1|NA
CASSSATGAFNEQFF
TGTGCCAGTAGCAGCGCGACAGGGGCTTTCAATGAGCAGTTCTTC
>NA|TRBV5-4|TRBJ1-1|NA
CASSFLGADTEAFF
TGTGCCAGCAGCTTTTTAGGTGCTGACACTGAAGCTTTCTTT